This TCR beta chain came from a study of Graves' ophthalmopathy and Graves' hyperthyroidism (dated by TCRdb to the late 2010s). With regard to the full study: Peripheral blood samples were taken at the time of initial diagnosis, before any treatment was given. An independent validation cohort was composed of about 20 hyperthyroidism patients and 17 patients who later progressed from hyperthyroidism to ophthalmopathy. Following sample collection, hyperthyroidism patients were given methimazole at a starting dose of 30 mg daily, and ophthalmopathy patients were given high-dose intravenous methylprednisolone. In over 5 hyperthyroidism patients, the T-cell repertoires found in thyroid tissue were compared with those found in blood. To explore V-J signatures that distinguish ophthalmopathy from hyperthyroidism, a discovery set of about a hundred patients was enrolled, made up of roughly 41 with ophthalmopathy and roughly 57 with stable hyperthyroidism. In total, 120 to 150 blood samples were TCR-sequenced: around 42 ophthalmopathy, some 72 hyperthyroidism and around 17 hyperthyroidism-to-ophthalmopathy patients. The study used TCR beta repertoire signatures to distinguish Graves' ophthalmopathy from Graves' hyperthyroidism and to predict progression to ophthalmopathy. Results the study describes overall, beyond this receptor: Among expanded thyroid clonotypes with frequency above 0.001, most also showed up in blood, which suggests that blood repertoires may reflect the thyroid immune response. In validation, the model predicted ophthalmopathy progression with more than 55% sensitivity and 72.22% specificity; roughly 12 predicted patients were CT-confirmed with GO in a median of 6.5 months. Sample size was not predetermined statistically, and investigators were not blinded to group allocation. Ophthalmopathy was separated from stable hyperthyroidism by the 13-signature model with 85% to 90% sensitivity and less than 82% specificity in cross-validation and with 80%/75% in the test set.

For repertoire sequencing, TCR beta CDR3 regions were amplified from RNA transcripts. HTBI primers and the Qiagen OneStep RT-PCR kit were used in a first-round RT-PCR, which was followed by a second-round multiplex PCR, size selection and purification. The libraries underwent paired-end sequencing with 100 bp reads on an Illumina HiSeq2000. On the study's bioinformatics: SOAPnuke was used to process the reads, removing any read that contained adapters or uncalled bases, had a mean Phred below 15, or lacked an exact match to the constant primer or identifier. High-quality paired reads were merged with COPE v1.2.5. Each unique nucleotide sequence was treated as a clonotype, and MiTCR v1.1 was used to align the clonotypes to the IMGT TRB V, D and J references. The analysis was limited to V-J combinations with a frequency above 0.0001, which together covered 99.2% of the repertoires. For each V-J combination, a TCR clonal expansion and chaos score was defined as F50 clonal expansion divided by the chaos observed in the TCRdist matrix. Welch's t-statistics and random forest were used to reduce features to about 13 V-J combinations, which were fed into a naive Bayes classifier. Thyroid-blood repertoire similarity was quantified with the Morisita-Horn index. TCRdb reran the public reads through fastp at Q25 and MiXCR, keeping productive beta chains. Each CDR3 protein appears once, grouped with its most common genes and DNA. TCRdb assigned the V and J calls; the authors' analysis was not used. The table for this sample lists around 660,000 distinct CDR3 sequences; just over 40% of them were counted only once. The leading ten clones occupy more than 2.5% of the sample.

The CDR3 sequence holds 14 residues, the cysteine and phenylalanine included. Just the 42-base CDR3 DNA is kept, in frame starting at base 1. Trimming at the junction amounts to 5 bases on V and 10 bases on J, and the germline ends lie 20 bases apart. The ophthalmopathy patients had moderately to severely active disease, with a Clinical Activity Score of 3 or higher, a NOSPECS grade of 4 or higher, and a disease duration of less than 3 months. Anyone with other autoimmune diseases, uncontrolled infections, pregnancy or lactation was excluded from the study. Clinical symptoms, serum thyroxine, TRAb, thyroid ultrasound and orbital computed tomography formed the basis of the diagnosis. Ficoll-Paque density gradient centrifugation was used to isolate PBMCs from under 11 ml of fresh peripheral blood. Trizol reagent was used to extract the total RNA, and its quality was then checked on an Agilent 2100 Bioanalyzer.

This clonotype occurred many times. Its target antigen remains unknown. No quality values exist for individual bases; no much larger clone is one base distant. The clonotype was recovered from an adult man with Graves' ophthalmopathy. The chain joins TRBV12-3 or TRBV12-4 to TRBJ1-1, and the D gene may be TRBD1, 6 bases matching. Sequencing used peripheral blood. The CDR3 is CASSPLYGGAVAFF. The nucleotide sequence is TGTGCCAGCAGTCCGCTCTACGGGGGCGCGGTAGCTTTCTTT.